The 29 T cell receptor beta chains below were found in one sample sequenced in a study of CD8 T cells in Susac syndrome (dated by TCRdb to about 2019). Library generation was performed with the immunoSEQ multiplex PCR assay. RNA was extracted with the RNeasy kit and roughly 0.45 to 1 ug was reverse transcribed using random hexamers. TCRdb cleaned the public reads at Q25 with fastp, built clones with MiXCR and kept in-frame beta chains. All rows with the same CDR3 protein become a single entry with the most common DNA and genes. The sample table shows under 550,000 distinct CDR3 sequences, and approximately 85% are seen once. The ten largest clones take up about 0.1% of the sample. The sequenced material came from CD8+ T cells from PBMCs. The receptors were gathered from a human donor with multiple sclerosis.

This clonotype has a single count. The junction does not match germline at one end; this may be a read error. As DNA, the CDR3 is TGTGCCAGCAGCGGCCGGGACCTACAAGAGGCCCAGTACTTC. The encoded protein is CASSGRDLQEAQYF. V gene TRBV7-9 combines with J gene TRBJ2-5; the D call may be TRBD1 or TRBD2 (5 bases each). Germline assignment: CDR1 SEHNR and CDR2 FQNEAQ (reference sequence). This CDR3 comprises 14 residues.

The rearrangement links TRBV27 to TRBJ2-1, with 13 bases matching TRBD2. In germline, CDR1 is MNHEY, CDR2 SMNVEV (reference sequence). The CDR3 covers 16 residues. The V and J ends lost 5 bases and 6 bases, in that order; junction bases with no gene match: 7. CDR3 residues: CASSPPGLAGTNEQFF. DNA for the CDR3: TGTGCCAGCAGTCCTCCGGGACTAGCGGGAACCAATGAGCAGTTCTTC.

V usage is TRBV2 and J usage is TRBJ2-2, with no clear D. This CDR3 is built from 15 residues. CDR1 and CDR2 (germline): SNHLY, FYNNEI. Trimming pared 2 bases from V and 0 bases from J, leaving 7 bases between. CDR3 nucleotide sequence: TGTGCCAGCAGTGAATACGTAGCGAACACCGGGGAGCTGTTTTTT. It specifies CASSEYVANTGELFF. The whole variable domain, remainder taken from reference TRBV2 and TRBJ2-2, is EPEVTQTPSHQVTQMGQEVILRCVPISNHLYFYWYRQILGQKVEFLVSFYNNEISEKSEIFDDQFSVERPDGSNFTLKIRSTKLEDSAMYFCASSEYVANTGELFFGEGSRLTVL.

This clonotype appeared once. The CDR3 region is CATSRDGASNQPQHF. In DNA, the CDR3 is TGTGCCACCAGCAGAGACGGGGCCAGCAATCAGCCCCAGCATTTT. The chain couples TRBV15 to TRBJ1-5, with D tentatively TRBD1 (5 bases). Trimming cost V 0 bases and J 1 base, with 7 bases left between them. The CDR3 consists of 15 residues. CDR1 and CDR2 from the germline V gene are LNHNV and YYDKDF (reference sequence).

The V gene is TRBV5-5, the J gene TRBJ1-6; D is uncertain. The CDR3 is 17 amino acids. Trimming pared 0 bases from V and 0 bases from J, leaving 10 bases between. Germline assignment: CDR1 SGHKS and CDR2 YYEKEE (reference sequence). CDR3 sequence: CASSLAIFSSYNSPLHF. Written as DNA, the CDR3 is TGTGCCAGCAGCTTGGCCATATTTAGCTCCTATAATTCACCCCTCCACTTT.

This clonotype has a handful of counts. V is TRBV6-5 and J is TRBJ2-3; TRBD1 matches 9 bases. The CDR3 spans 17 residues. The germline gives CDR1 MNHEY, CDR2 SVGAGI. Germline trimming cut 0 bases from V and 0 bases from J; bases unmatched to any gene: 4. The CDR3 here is CASSYSNGTGSTDTQYF. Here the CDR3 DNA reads TGTGCCAGCAGTTACTCGAACGGGACAGGGAGCACAGATACGCAGTATTTT.

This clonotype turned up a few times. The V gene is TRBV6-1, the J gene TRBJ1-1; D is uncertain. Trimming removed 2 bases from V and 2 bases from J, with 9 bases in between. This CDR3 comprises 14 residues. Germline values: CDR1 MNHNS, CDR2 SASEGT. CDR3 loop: CASSEIAGNTEAFF. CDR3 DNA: TGTGCCAGCAGTGAAATCGCGGGTAACACTGAAGCTTTCTTT.

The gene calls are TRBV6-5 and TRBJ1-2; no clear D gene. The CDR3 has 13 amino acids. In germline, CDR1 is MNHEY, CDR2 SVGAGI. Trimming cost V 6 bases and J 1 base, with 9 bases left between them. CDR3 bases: TGTGCCAGCAGCGGACTGAATAACTATGGCTACACCTTC. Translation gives CASSGLNNYGYTF.

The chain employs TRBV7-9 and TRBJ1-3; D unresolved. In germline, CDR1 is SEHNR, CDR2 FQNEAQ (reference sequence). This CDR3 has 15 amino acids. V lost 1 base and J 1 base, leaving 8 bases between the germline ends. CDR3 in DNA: TGTGCCAGCAGCTTAGGTACAAGGTCTGGAAACACCATATATTTT. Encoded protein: CASSLGTRSGNTIYF.

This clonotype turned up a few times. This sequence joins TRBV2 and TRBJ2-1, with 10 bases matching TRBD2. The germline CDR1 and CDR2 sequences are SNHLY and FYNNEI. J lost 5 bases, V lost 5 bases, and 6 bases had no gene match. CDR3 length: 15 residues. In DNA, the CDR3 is TGTGCCAGCAGTTTAGGACTAGCGGACAACAATGAGCAGTTCTTC. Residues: CASSLGLADNNEQFF.

CDR3 DNA: TGTGCCAGCAGCTTGGTGGGCGGGACCCCAGATACGCAGTATTTT. This codes for CASSLVGGTPDTQYF. The chain carries TRBV5-6 and TRBJ2-3; D possibly corresponds to TRBD2 (6 bases). Germline CDR1 SGHDT, CDR2 YYEEEE. CDR3 size: 15 residues. Between the trimmed V and J ends, which lost 0 bases and 4 bases, there was a span of 12 bases.

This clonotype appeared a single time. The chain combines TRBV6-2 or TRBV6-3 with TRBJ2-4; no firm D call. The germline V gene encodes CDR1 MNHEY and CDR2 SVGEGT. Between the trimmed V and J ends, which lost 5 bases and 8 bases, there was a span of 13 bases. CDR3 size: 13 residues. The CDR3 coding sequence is TGTGCCAGCAGTATGGACGGTGTAGACATTCAGTACTTC. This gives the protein CASSMDGVDIQYF.

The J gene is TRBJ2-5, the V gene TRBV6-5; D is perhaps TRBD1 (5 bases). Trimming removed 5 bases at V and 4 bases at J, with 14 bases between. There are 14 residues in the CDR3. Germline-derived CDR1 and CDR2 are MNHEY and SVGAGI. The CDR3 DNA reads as TGTGCCAGCAGTCAGCAATCAAGGGGAGAGACCCAGTACTTC. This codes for CASSQQSRGETQYF.

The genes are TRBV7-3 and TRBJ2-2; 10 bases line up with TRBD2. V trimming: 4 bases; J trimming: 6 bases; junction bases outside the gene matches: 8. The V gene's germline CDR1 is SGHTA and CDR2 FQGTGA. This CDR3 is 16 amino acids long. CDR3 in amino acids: CASSSPGTSVAGELFF. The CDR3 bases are TGTGCCAGCAGCTCCCCCGGGACTAGCGTCGCCGGGGAGCTGTTTTTT.

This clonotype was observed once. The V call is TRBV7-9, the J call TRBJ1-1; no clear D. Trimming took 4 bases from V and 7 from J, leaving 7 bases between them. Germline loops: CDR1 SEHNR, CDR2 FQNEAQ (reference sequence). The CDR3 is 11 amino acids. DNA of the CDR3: TGTGCCAGCAGCTCATTAAATGAAGCTTTCTTT. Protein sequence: CASSSLNEAFF.

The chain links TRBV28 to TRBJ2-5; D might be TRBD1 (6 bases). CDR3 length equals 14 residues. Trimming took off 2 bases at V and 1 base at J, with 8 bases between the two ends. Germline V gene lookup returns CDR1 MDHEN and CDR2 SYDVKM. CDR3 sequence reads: CASSLIRGQETQYF. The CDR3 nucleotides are TGTGCCAGCAGTTTAATCAGGGGCCAAGAGACCCAGTACTTC.

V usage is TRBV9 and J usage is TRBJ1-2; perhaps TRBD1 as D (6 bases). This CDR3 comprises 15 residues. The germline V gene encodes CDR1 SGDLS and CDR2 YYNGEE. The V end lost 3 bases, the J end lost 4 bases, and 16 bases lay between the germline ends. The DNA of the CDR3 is TGTGCCAGCAGCGCCCGGGACACCCGGAGCTATGGCTACACCTTC. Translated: CASSARDTRSYGYTF.

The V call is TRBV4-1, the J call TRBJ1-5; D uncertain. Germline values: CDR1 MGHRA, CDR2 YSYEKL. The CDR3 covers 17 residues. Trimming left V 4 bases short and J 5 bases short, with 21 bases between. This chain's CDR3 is CASSRHVGVAWDQPQHF. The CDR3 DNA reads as TGCGCCAGCAGCCGTCACGTCGGAGTCGCCTGGGATCAGCCCCAGCATTTT.

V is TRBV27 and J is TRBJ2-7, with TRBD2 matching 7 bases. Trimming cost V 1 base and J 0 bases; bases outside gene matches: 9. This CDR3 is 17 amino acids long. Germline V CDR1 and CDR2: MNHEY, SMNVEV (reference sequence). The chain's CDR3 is CASSLYGSGFSSYEQYF. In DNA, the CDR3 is TGTGCCAGCAGTTTATATGGTAGCGGGTTCAGCTCCTACGAGCAGTACTTC.

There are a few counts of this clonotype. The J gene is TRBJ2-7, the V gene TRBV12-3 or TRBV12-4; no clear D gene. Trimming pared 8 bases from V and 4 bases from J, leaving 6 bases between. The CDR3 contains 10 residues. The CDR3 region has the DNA TGTGCCAGCGGCGTGTACGAGCAGTACTTC. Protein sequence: CASGVYEQYF.

CDR3 residues: CASSDWGNQPQHF. The CDR3 DNA is TGTGCCAGCAGTGATTGGGGCAATCAGCCCCAGCATTTT. This chain uses TRBV2 with TRBJ1-5; D ambiguous. Germline assignment: CDR1 SNHLY and CDR2 FYNNEI. CDR3 length: 13 amino acids. V lost 3 bases to trimming and J lost 2 bases, with 5 bases between them.

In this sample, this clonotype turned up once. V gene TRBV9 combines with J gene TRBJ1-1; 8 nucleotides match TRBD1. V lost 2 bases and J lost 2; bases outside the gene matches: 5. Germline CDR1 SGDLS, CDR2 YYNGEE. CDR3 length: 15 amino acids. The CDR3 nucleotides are TGTGCCAGCAGCGTCGGACAGGGTTTTAACACTGAAGCTTTCTTT. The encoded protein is CASSVGQGFNTEAFF.

CDR3 bases: TGTGCCTGGAGTGTAGGGGCGGGGGGAGAGACCCAGTACTTC. Translation: CAWSVGAGGETQYF. This chain links TRBV30 with TRBJ2-5, with TRBD2 matching over 8 bases. The CDR3 length is 14 residues. V was pared by 0 bases and J by 4 bases, with 4 bases of the junction left unmatched. Germline CDR1 and CDR2: GTSNPN and SVGIG (reference sequence).

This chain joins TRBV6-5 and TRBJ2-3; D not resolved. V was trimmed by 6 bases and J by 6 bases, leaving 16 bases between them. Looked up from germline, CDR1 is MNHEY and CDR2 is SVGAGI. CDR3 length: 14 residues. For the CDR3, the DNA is TGTGCCAGCAGCTGGTCCGAGGAATCCGATACGCAGTATTTT. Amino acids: CASSWSEESDTQYF.

The CDR3 bases are TGCGCCAGCAGCCAAGATGGCAGTCTGCGTAACTTTAATTCACCCCTCCACTTT. It encodes CASSQDGSLRNFNSPLHF. The gene calls are TRBV4-1 and TRBJ1-6; D is unclear. The CDR3 is made up of 18 amino acids. Germline assignment: CDR1 MGHRA and CDR2 YSYEKL. Trimming removed 0 bases from V and 6 bases from J, with 18 bases in between.

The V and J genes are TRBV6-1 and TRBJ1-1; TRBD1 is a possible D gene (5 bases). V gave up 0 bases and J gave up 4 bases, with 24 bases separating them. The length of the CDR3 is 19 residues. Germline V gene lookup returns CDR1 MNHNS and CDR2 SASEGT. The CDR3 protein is CASSEAIGPLTGRGTEAFF. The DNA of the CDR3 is TGTGCCAGCAGTGAAGCGATCGGCCCTTTGACGGGGCGGGGCACTGAAGCTTTCTTT.

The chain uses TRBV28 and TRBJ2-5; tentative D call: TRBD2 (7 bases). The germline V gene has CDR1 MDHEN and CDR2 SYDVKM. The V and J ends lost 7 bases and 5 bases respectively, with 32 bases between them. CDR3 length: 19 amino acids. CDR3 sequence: CASTKQRGAGPWTRETQYF. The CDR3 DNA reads TGTGCCAGCACCAAACAACGGGGGGCCGGCCCTTGGACTCGCGAGACCCAGTACTTC. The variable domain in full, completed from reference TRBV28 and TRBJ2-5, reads DVKVTQSSRYLVKRTGEKVFLECVQDMDHENMFWYRQDPGLGLRLIYFSYDVKMKEKGDIPEGYSVSREKKERFSLILESASTNQTSMYLCASTKQRGAGPWTRETQYFGPGTRLLVL.

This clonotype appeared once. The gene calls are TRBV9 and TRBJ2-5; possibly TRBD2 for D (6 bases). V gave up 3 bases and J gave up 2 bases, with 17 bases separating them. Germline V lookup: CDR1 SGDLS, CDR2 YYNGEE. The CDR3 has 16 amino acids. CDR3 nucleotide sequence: TGTGCCAGCAGCGCCGCGGGGACCGATCCACAAGAGACCCAGTACTTC. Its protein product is CASSAAGTDPQETQYF.

Written as DNA, the CDR3 is TGCAGTGCTAGTGGGGTGGAGGCGCGGGGGTCCCAGCATTTT. Amino acids: CSASGVEARGSQHF. V gene TRBV20-1 combines with J gene TRBJ1-5; D perhaps matches TRBD1 (5 bases). Per the germline V gene, CDR1 is DFQATT and CDR2 is SNEGSKA (reference sequence). The CDR3 totals 14 residues. V lost 3 bases and J lost 11, with 20 bases in between.